This T cell receptor beta chain was identified during a study of blood T cells in healthy people across ages. This clonotype was seen repeatedly, ten times or more. The CDR3 covers 13 residues. Germline V gene sequence: CDR1 SGHVS, CDR2 FQNEAQ. Trimming removed 5 bases from V and 5 bases from J; junction bases left unmatched: 3. Sample-barcoded 5' priming and a J-beta primer mix drove a second PCR of about 7 to 11 cycles. MiXCR was run by TCRdb on the 5' RACE reads, yielding one entry per CDR3 protein. This sample yields some 800,000 distinct CDR3 sequences, of which approximately 25% are seen a single time; roughly 3.8% belongs to the top ten. Healthy Caucasian individuals from Russia aged roughly 6 to 90 were enrolled as donors. The study isolated at least 7 million PBMCs from each sample. The same sample was also used in a study of T cells of mothers and their children. As that study records: Over five children and their three healthy Caucasian mothers were the donors. Slightly, though not significantly, more overlap was seen in related than in unrelated mother-child pairs.

The source material was blood. This receptor was obtained from a boy between 5 and 17 years old in good health. The J gene is TRBJ2-7, the V gene TRBV7-8, with TRBD1 matching 10 bases. CDR3 sequence (DNA): TGTGCCAGCAGCCCGGGACAGGGGAACGAGCAGTACTTC. This codes for CASSPGQGNEQYF. Variable domain in full (rest from reference TRBV7-8 and TRBJ2-7): GAGVSQSPRYKVAKRGQDVALRCDPISGHVSLFWYQQALGQGPEFLTYFQNEAQLDKSGLPSDRFFAERPEGSVSTLKIQRTQQEDSAVYLCASSPGQGNEQYFGPGTRLTVT.